The 25 T cell receptor beta chains reported below all come from one sample, sequenced in a study of human T cells and chemical hapten exposure. Time point given: patch test 1, 2 weeks after DPC sensitization. The treatment here: therapeutic diphenylcyclopropenone sensitization with weekly scalp DPC. TCRdb used MiXCR to reprocess the RACE reads, holding one entry per CDR3 protein. The repertoire includes 180,000 or so distinct CDR3 sequences, about 20% of them detected once, and over 6.5% sits in the top ten. The material was whole blood, obtained in connection with sensitization to the hapten diphenylcyclopropenone (DPC). Every receptor here comes from a woman between 50 and 59 years old with alopecia areata. Some clones in this sample may be carry-over from other donors' samples.

The genes are TRBV5-1 and TRBJ2-7; possible D gene TRBD2, 6 bases. This CDR3 spans 14 amino acids. Germline V gene data show CDR1 as SGHRS and CDR2 as YFSETQ. V was cut by 0 bases and J by 3 bases, with 10 bases left in between. The CDR3 nucleotides are TGCGCCAGCAGCTTGGGACTAGTTTACTACGAGCAGTACTTC. It codes for CASSLGLVYYEQYF.

This clonotype has at least ten counts. The rearrangement links TRBV20-1 to TRBJ1-1; unclear D gene. Trimming stripped 3 bases from V and 10 bases from J, with 15 bases between. Looked up from germline, CDR1 is DFQATT and CDR2 is SNEGSKA (reference sequence). The CDR3 covers 12 residues. CDR3 sequence (DNA): TGCAGTGCTAGGATACTAGGGTTATCAGCTTTCTTT. This translates into CSARILGLSAFF.

The CDR3 nucleotides are TGTGCCAGCAGCTTACGAGGGGGTAGGAGCAATCAGCCCCAGCATTTT. It encodes CASSLRGGRSNQPQHF. V gene TRBV7-6 combines with J gene TRBJ1-5, with a tentative D call TRBD1 (6 bases). Per germline, CDR1 SGHVS and CDR2 FNYEAQ. Between the trimmed V and J ends, which lost 2 bases and 1 base, there was a span of 12 bases. The CDR3 loop spans 16 amino acids.

This clonotype was seen only a few times. The chain uses TRBV29-1 and TRBJ2-1, with 9 bases fitting TRBD2. V shed 7 bases, J shed 5 bases, and the junction held 9 bases outside the gene matches. Germline-derived CDR1 and CDR2 are SQVTM and ANQGSEA. This CDR3 spans 14 amino acids. CDR3 DNA sequence: TGCAGCGCCCTTAGCGGGAGCAGCCACAATGAGCAGTTCTTC. Its protein is CSALSGSSHNEQFF.

This chain links TRBV3-1 with TRBJ2-1; D perhaps matches TRBD1 (6 bases). The V gene's germline CDR1 is LGHDT and CDR2 YNNKEL (reference sequence). CDR3 size: 16 residues. Trimming took 4 bases from V and 3 from J, leaving 16 bases between them. The CDR3 reads CASSPSQGRFYNEQFF. For the CDR3, the DNA is TGTGCCAGCAGCCCTTCTCAGGGGCGATTCTACAATGAGCAGTTCTTC.

This clonotype was observed many times. J is TRBJ2-1 and V is TRBV20-1, with D perhaps given as TRBD1 or TRBD2 (5 bases each). Trimming removed 3 bases from V and 6 bases from J, with 9 bases in between. The CDR3 extends over 12 amino acids. Germline CDR1 DFQATT, CDR2 SNEGSKA (reference sequence). CDR3 residues: CSASGTLNEQFF. CDR3 sequence (DNA): TGCAGTGCTAGTGGGACCCTCAATGAGCAGTTCTTC.

This clonotype came up a few times. The chain carries TRBV7-2 and TRBJ2-1, with a possible D match to TRBD2 (6 bases). The germline CDR1 and CDR2 sequences are SGHTA and FQGNSA. Deletions cut 2 bases from V and 2 bases from J, with 13 bases between. This CDR3 has 16 residues. Here the CDR3 DNA reads TGTGCCAGCAGCTTATACGGGAGTCTTCCCTACAATGAGCAGTTCTTC. Its translation is CASSLYGSLPYNEQFF. The full variable domain, completed using reference TRBV7-2 and TRBJ2-1, is GAGVSQSPSNKVTEKGKDVELRCDPISGHTALYWYRQSLGQGLEFLIYFQGNSAPDKSGLPSDRFSAERTGGSVSTLTIQRTQQEDSAVYLCASSLYGSLPYNEQFFGPGTRLTVL.

This clonotype occurred many times. The chain carries TRBV7-8 and TRBJ2-5; tentative D call: TRBD2 (6 bases). In germline, CDR1 is SGHVS, CDR2 FQNEAQ. The CDR3 consists of 17 residues. Trimming removed 2 bases from V and 8 bases from J, with 24 bases in between. Here the CDR3 reads CASSLWGRGAGSVTQYF. In DNA, the CDR3 is TGTGCCAGCAGCTTATGGGGTCGCGGGGCCGGTTCTGTCACCCAGTACTTC.

V gene TRBV7-8 combines with J gene TRBJ1-4; 7 bases fit TRBD1. Germline-derived CDR1 and CDR2 are SGHVS and FQNEAQ. Trimming took 4 bases from V and 5 from J; bases not matched to a gene: 4. This CDR3 has 14 residues. The CDR3 DNA follows: TGTGCCAGCAGCTCCGGACAGGCGAATGAAAAACTGTTTTTT. Translation gives CASSSGQANEKLFF.

The sample holds a few counts of this clonotype. The chain combines TRBV11-2 with TRBJ1-3; D not certain. The CDR3 runs 13 residues. V gave up 11 bases and J gave up 0 bases, with 11 bases separating them. Looked up from germline, CDR1 is SGHAT and CDR2 is FQNNGV. This chain's CDR3 is CAAGQNSGNTIYF. The CDR3 DNA reads as TGTGCCGCCGGCCAGAACTCTGGAAACACCATATATTTT. Supplemented by reference TRBV11-2 and TRBJ1-3, the full variable domain reads EAGVAQSPRYKIIEKRQSVAFWCNPISGHATLYWYQQILGQGPKLLIQFQNNGVVDDSQLPKDRFSAERLKGVDSTLKIQPAKLEDSAVYLCAAGQNSGNTIYFGEGSWLTVV.

This clonotype was picked up a small number of times. V and J are TRBV9 and TRBJ2-7, with 8 bases that match TRBD2. This CDR3 has 14 amino acids. Trimming cost V 4 bases and J 0 bases; bases outside gene matches: 3. The germline V gene encodes CDR1 SGDLS and CDR2 YYNGEE. CDR3 nucleotide sequence: TGTGCCAGCAGCATTAGCGGGAACTCCTACGAGCAGTACTTC. Translation gives CASSISGNSYEQYF.

This clonotype was recorded a few times. The genes are TRBV20-1 and TRBJ1-5; D is undetermined. Trimming took off 3 bases at V and 3 bases at J, with 15 bases between the two ends. This CDR3 has 15 residues. In germline, CDR1 is DFQATT, CDR2 SNEGSKA (reference sequence). CDR3 nucleotide sequence: TGCAGTGCTAGTGAAGGGAATCGAGACAATCAGCCCCAGCATTTT. Translated: CSASEGNRDNQPQHF.

The chain has TRBV2 and TRBJ2-7; the D is unclear. CDR1 SNHLY and CDR2 FYNNEI come from the germline V gene. Trimming cost V 8 bases and J 0 bases, with 11 bases left between them. The CDR3 contains 13 residues. In DNA, the CDR3 is TGTGCCAGCGGTTTAAGAAGCTCCTACGAGCAGTACTTC. Translation gives CASGLRSSYEQYF.

V usage is TRBV5-1 and J usage is TRBJ2-3; D is possibly TRBD2 (5 bases). Trimming removed 2 bases at V and 0 bases at J, with 7 bases between. CDR1 is SGHRS and CDR2 is YFSETQ in the germline V gene. The CDR3 consists of 14 residues. The CDR3 is CASSLAASTDTQYF. Here the CDR3 DNA reads TGCGCCAGCAGCTTAGCGGCTAGCACAGATACGCAGTATTTT. Based on the CDR3 plus reference TRBV5-1 and TRBJ2-3, the full variable domain is KAGVTQTPRYLIKTRGQQVTLSCSPISGHRSVSWYQQTPGQGLQFLFEYFSETQRNKGNFPGRFSGRQFSNSRSEMNVSTLELGDSALYLCASSLAASTDTQYFGPGTRLTVL.

J is TRBJ1-2 and V is TRBV3-1; TRBD1 agrees at 8 bases. This CDR3 is built from 12 residues. V dropped 7 bases and J dropped 8; count of bases not matched to a gene: 6. The V gene's germline CDR1 is LGHDT and CDR2 YNNKEL (reference sequence). CDR3 coding DNA: TGTGCCAGCAATCTACAGGGGGGAGGCTACACCTTC. This gives the protein CASNLQGGGYTF. Based on the CDR3 plus reference TRBV3-1 and TRBJ1-2, the full variable domain is DTAVSQTPKYLVTQMGNDKSIKCEQNLGHDTMYWYKQDSKKFLKIMFSYNNKELIINETVPNRFSPKSPDKAHLNLHINSLELGDSAVYFCASNLQGGGYTFGSGTRLTVV.

This clonotype appeared a few times. This chain joins TRBV29-1 and TRBJ2-1, with 9 bases aligning to TRBD2. Germline CDR1 SQVTM, CDR2 ANQGSEA. This CDR3 has 14 amino acids. The J segment lost 7 bases and the V segment lost 6 bases, leaving 10 bases of the junction unmatched. The CDR3 sequence: CSVPVVAGVNEQFF. The CDR3 bases are TGCAGCGTACCAGTGGTAGCGGGAGTTAATGAGCAGTTCTTC.

The chain combines TRBV27 with TRBJ2-1; D gene unclear. The CDR3 has 13 residues. Germline V gives CDR1 MNHEY, CDR2 SMNVEV (reference sequence). The V end lost 5 bases, the J end lost 12 bases, and 17 bases lay between the germline ends. The CDR3 spells CASSADGPRGQFF. Here the CDR3 DNA reads TGTGCCAGCAGTGCGGACGGTCCGCGAGGGCAGTTCTTC.

Comments on this clonotype: At one end, the junction sequence differs from germline, possibly due to a read error. The chain has TRBV3-1 and TRBJ2-7; 9 bases line up with TRBD1. Germline V CDR1 and CDR2: LGHDT, YNNKEL (reference sequence). The CDR3 is made up of 13 amino acids. In DNA form, the CDR3 reads TGTACCAGCGCCGGGACAGGGTCCTACGAGCAGTACTTC. Protein product: CTSAGTGSYEQYF.

CDR3 amino acids: CASKPDRGHDEQFF. Here the CDR3 DNA reads TGTGCCAGCAAACCGGACAGGGGGCACGATGAGCAGTTCTTC. The chain combines TRBV2 with TRBJ2-1; 11 bases agree with TRBD1. Per germline, CDR1 SNHLY and CDR2 FYNNEI. The CDR3 has 14 amino acids. The trim removed 7 bases at V and 8 bases at J, leaving 7 bases unmatched.

This clonotype has at least ten counts. The V gene is TRBV6-2 or TRBV6-3, the J gene TRBJ2-1; 7 bases fit TRBD2. The CDR3 has 14 residues. The junction had 7 bases not matched to a gene; V was cut back by 7 bases and J by 4 bases. From germline, CDR1 is MNHEY and CDR2 SVGEGT. DNA of the CDR3: TGTGCCAGCATGGGGTCTAGCGGTTACAATGAGCAGTTCTTC. Its protein is CASMGSSGYNEQFF.

The genes are TRBV6-5 and TRBJ2-5; D ambiguous. The CDR3 runs to 12 residues. Trimming removed 4 bases from V and 4 bases from J, with 7 bases in between. Germline loops: CDR1 MNHEY, CDR2 SVGAGI. The CDR3 region is CASSSPRETQYF. The CDR3 nucleotides are TGTGCCAGCAGTTCCCCGAGAGAGACCCAGTACTTC.

The J gene is TRBJ2-1, the V gene TRBV4-2; D call uncertain. Trimming left V 0 bases short and J 0 bases short, with 9 bases between. The CDR3 is 16 amino acids. The V gene's germline CDR1 is LGHNA and CDR2 YNFKEQ. CDR3: CASSQESRVSYNEQFF. The CDR3, as DNA: TGTGCCAGCAGCCAAGAGAGCCGGGTCTCCTACAATGAGCAGTTCTTC.

This clonotype was counted only a few times. V gene TRBV5-5 combines with J gene TRBJ2-1; TRBD2 aligns across 8 bases. V shed 1 base and J 5 bases; nucleotides not matched to a gene: 14. This CDR3 comprises 18 residues. Germline CDR1 SGHKS, CDR2 YYEKEE (reference sequence). Here the CDR3 DNA reads TGTGCCAGCAGCTTGCTGCCCTCTACGGCGGGAGGTCACAATGAGCAGTTCTTC. Its protein product is CASSLLPSTAGGHNEQFF.

V and J are TRBV7-8 and TRBJ2-3, with D perhaps assigned TRBD1 or TRBD2 (6 bases each). Germline V lookup: CDR1 SGHVS, CDR2 FQNEAQ. CDR3 size: 16 residues. V was pared by 5 bases and J by 0 bases, with 15 bases between. The CDR3 DNA follows: TGTGCCAGCAGCCCTGGGGGGCATACTAGCACAGATACGCAGTATTTT. Its protein is CASSPGGHTSTDTQYF.

This clonotype was observed a handful of times. The chain couples TRBV7-2 to TRBJ1-2; perhaps TRBD1 as D (6 bases). Germline CDR1 reads SGHTA; CDR2 reads FQGNSA. CDR3 size: 14 residues. The ends were cut back, 1 base at V and 7 bases at J, with 13 bases in the middle. The chain's CDR3 is CASSLVAGASGYTF. The DNA for the CDR3 is TGTGCCAGCAGCTTAGTGGCGGGGGCATCTGGCTACACCTTC.